This T cell receptor (beta chain) was profiled in a study of T cells in Graves' hyperthyroidism and ophthalmopathy. Study findings and constraints: Progression to ophthalmopathy was predicted a median of about six months early. Most clonotypes that expanded in the thyroid above 0.001 also showed up in blood.

Patients having uncontrolled infection, another autoimmune disease, pregnancy or lactation were not included. Over 9 ml of fresh peripheral blood supplied the PBMCs. The CDR3 covers 12 residues. Germline V lookup: CDR1 DFQATT, CDR2 SNEGSKA (reference sequence). V lost 3 bases and J lost 4, with 9 bases in between. Authors of the study amplified TCR beta CDR3 regions from RNA transcripts. HTBI primers were employed in a first-round RT-PCR of the TCR CDR3. A single record per CDR3 protein comes from TCRdb applying MiXCR to the multiplex PCR reads. The table records a few hundred thousand distinct CDR3 sequences, less than 25% of them present only once. At least ten counts were recorded for this clonotype. The antigen is undetermined.

The V gene is TRBV20-1, the J gene TRBJ2-5; D perhaps matches TRBD2 (5 bases). This receptor was obtained from a young man with Graves' hyperthyroidism. The material sequenced was blood. The CDR3: CSASLEGETQYF. The DNA for the CDR3 is TGCAGTGCTAGTTTAGAGGGAGAGACCCAGTACTTC.